Listed below are T cell receptor beta chains from one sample, sequenced in a study of PD-1 blockade in classical Hodgkin lymphoma. Assay used: immunoSEQ multiplex PCR; TCRdb lists only in-frame clones, some missing. Found here are 70,000 or so clones, over 85% of them singletons; the top ten hold 2% to 3%. The sequenced sample consisted of peripheral blood mononuclear cells (PBMCs). The origin of the receptors is a human donor with classical Hodgkin lymphoma. CDR3s include the opening cysteine and the closing phenylalanine or tryptophan. D genes are given only for firm matches. Rows give clone size only sometimes, using once, few, many, or a class for an expanded clone.

>TRBD1|TRBJ1-1|.|TRBV19
TGTGCCAGTAACCCGACAGGGAGGGTGAACACTGAAGCTTTCTTT
CASNPTGRVNTEAFF
>.|TRBJ2-7|.|TRBV15
TGTGCCACCAGCAACAGGATTACAGGGATCGAGCAGTACTTC
CATSNRITGIEQYF
>.|TRBJ1-3|.|TRBV19
TGTGCCAGTAGTATAAACAGATTACCAGGAAACACCATATATTTT
CASSINRLPGNTIYF
>.|TRBJ2-7|.|TRBV2
TGTGCCAACGGGCCTGTAGTCTACGAGCAGTACTTC
CANGPVVYEQYF
>.|TRBJ2-5|once|TRBV28
TGTGCCAGCATCGAGGCCGGGCCCATCGGAGAGACCCAGTACTTC
CASIEAGPIGETQYF
>.|TRBJ1-5|.|TRBV19
TGTGCCACCTCCGGGACCGTCACCAATCAGCCCCAGCATTTT
CATSGTVTNQPQHF
>.|TRBJ1-5|.|TRBV28
TGTGCCAGCAGTTTAATGGGATGGAATCAGCCCCAGCATTTT
CASSLMGWNQPQHF
>.|TRBJ1-3|.|TRBV5-6
TGTGCCAGCAGCTTGACCCCTAGACTGGGGGGAAACACCATATATTTT
CASSLTPRLGGNTIYF
>.|TRBJ1-1|.|TRBV7-9
TGTGCCAGCAGCCCACCCGGGGATGAAGCTTTCTTT
CASSPPGDEAFF
>.|TRBJ2-1|.|TRBV11-2
TGTGCCAGCAGGCAAGGGGGCTCCTACAATGAGCAGTTCTTC
CASRQGGSYNEQFF
>.|TRBJ1-6|.|TRBV27
TGTGCCAGCAGTTTAAGACAGGTTAATAATTCACCCCTCCACTTT
CASSLRQVNNSPLHF
>TRBD1|TRBJ2-5|.|TRBV11-3
TGTGCCAGCAGCTCAAGGACAGGGGTCTGGGAGACCCAGTACTTC
CASSSRTGVWETQYF
>.|TRBJ1-1|.|TRBV9
TGTGCCAGCAGCGTAGAGGCCCTCAGGAAGACCACTGAAGCTTTCTTT
CASSVEALRKTTEAFF
>.|TRBJ2-7|.|TRBV15
TGTGCCACCAGCAGAGCTGGCACGCACTCCTACGAGCAGTACTTC
CATSRAGTHSYEQYF